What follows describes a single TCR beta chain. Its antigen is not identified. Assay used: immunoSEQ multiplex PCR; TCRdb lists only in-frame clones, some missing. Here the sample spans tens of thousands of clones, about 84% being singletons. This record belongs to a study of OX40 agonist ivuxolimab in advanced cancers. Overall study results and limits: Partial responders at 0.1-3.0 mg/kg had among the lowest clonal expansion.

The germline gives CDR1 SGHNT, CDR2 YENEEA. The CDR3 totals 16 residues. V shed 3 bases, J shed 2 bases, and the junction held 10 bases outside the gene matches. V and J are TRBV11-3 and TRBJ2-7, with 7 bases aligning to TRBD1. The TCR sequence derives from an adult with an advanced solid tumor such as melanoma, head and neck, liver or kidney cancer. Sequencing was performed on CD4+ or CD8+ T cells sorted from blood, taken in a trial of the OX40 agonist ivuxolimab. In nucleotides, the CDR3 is TGTGCCAGCAGCTTTACGGAATCCCAGGGGGCCTACGAGCAGTACTTC. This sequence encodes CASSFTESQGAYEQYF.